This T cell receptor beta chain appears in the sequencing data of a study of blood T cell repertoires in COVID-19. In the authors' methods: Reference gene primer amplification yielded estimated nucleated cell counts. Some clones are missing from TCRdb's copy, which holds only in-frame ones; the method was immunoSEQ multiplex PCR. The V and J calls and clone size were taken over from that table, and D and trimming were inferred from the DNA. The sample shows tens of thousands of clones, 75% to 85% of them seen only once. This CDR3 contains 12 residues. The V and J ends lost 5 bases and 8 bases respectively, with 10 bases between them. The germline gives CDR1 MNHNY, CDR2 SVGAGI (reference sequence).

This TCR was recovered from a human donor in a cohort sampled during active COVID-19. The source material was peripheral blood. The chain uses TRBV6-6 and TRBJ1-3, with D unresolved. CDR3 in DNA: TGTGCCAGCAGTCTCCTATACCACACCATATATTTT. It codes for CASSLLYHTIYF.